The 17 T cell receptor beta chains presented below share a single source sample, sequenced in a study of blood T cell repertoires in COVID-19. Assay used: immunoSEQ multiplex PCR; TCRdb lists only in-frame clones, some missing. The table records some 390,000 clones, around 84% of them present only once. Sequencing input: peripheral blood. The receptors originated from a human donor in a cohort sampled during active COVID-19.

The rearrangement joins TRBV6-1 to TRBJ1-2; no firm D call. V lost 3 bases to trimming and J lost 4 bases, with 9 bases between them. Germline values: CDR1 MNHNS, CDR2 SASEGT. CDR3 length: 13 amino acids. The CDR3 nucleotides read TGTGCCAGCAGTGAGTTTGCAGGCTATGGCTACACCTTC. It translates to CASSEFAGYGYTF.

The J gene is TRBJ1-5, the V gene TRBV7-9; 7 positions match TRBD1. This CDR3 region has 17 residues. Germline CDR1 reads SEHNR; CDR2 reads FQNEAQ (reference sequence). V was pared by 5 bases and J by 3 bases, with 13 bases of the junction left unmatched. Here the CDR3 DNA reads TGTGCCAGCAGCCCGACGGGGTCGGACAGGTCCAATCAGCCCCAGCATTTT. Translating gives CASSPTGSDRSNQPQHF.

V usage is TRBV7-2 and J usage is TRBJ2-1, with D hard to call. Trimming shortened V by 5 bases and J by 8 bases, and 16 bases separated the two germline ends. The CDR3 contains 14 residues. Germline values: CDR1 SGHTA, CDR2 FQGNSA. CDR3 nucleotide sequence: TGTGCCAGCAGCCCTTTTATAGAGGCGGATGAGCAGTTCTTC. Amino acids: CASSPFIEADEQFF. Drawing the rest from reference TRBV7-2 and TRBJ2-1, the complete variable domain is GAGVSQSPSNKVTEKGKDVELRCDPISGHTALYWYRQSLGQGLEFLIYFQGNSAPDKSGLPSDRFSAERTGGSVSTLTIQRTQQEDSAVYLCASSPFIEADEQFFGPGTRLTVL.

The chain has TRBV30 and TRBJ1-1, with 9 bases lining up with TRBD1. Unmatched junction bases numbered 10, after V lost 3 bases and J lost 5 bases. Germline V gives CDR1 GTSNPN, CDR2 SVGIG (reference sequence). The length of the CDR3 is 15 residues. The CDR3 DNA reads as TGTGCCTGGAGGGACGGACAGGGGATCCGGACTGAAGCTTTCTTT. The encoded protein is CAWRDGQGIRTEAFF. Full variable domain (rest looked up from reference TRBV30 and TRBJ1-1): SQTIHQWPATLVQPVGSPLSLECTVEGTSNPNLYWYRQAAGRGLQLLFYSVGIGQISSEVPQNLSASRPQDRQFILSSKKLLLSDSGFYLCAWRDGQGIRTEAFFGQGTRLTVV.

This clone has only one observation. The V and J genes are TRBV11-2 and TRBJ2-7, with D maybe TRBD1 (6 bases). The V gene's germline CDR1 is SGHAT and CDR2 FQNNGV. The CDR3 runs to 14 residues. V shed 3 bases and J shed 6 bases, with 15 bases lying between them. DNA for the CDR3: TGTGCCAGCAGCTTGTCGACAGGACGGGGCGAGCAGTACTTC. This sequence encodes CASSLSTGRGEQYF.

Of note for this clone: At the DNA level, this CDR3 is encoded by other sequences in the same sample as well. This chain joins TRBV5-1 and TRBJ1-2, with TRBD1 matching over 10 bases. Germline CDR1 is SGHRS and CDR2 is YFSETQ. Trimming cost V 4 bases and J 8 bases; bases outside gene matches: 8. This CDR3 has 14 residues. For the CDR3, the DNA is TGCGCCAGCAGCCCCCGGGACAGGGGTTACGGCTACACCTTC. It translates to CASSPRDRGYGYTF. Full variable domain (rest looked up from reference TRBV5-1 and TRBJ1-2): KAGVTQTPRYLIKTRGQQVTLSCSPISGHRSVSWYQQTPGQGLQFLFEYFSETQRNKGNFPGRFSGRQFSNSRSEMNVSTLELGDSALYLCASSPRDRGYGYTFGSGTRLTVV.

The rearrangement uses TRBV5-1 and TRBJ2-5; maybe TRBD2 (6 bases). In germline, CDR1 is SGHRS, CDR2 YFSETQ. Trimming took 7 bases from V and 2 from J, leaving 12 bases between them. This CDR3 is 13 amino acids long. CDR3 in amino acids: CASHSREQETQYF. The CDR3 DNA reads TGCGCCAGCCACTCCCGGGAGCAAGAGACCCAGTACTTC.

This rearrangement joins TRBV19 to TRBJ1-2; tentatively, D is TRBD1 (5 bases). The V gene lost 5 bases and the J gene lost 2 bases, with 15 bases spanning the gap. CDR3 length: 15 residues. The germline CDR1 and CDR2 sequences are LNHDA and SQIVND (reference sequence). The DNA of the CDR3 is TGTGCCAGTAGTGAGTACCGGGGGGTGAACTATGGCTACACCTTC. It is translated as CASSEYRGVNYGYTF. The complete variable domain, with remaining parts taken from reference TRBV19 and TRBJ1-2, reads DGGITQSPKYLFRKEGQNVTLSCEQNLNHDAMYWYRQDPGQGLRLIYYSQIVNDFQKGDIAEGYSVSREKKESFPLTVTSAQKNPTAFYLCASSEYRGVNYGYTFGSGTRLTVV.

The J gene is TRBJ1-2, the V gene TRBV15, with 7 bases lining up with TRBD1. The germline V gene has CDR1 LNHNV and CDR2 YYDKDF (reference sequence). CDR3 length: 14 residues. Trimming removed 1 base from V and 2 bases from J; junction bases left unmatched: 1. The CDR3 protein is CATSRGDRNYGYTF. The DNA of the CDR3 is TGTGCCACCAGCAGAGGGGACAGAAACTATGGCTACACCTTC.

The chain recombines TRBV5-1 with TRBJ2-5, with D tentatively TRBD2 (6 bases). CDR3 length: 15 residues. Looked up from germline, CDR1 is SGHRS and CDR2 is YFSETQ. Trimming took 4 bases from V and 4 from J, leaving 17 bases between them. As DNA, the CDR3 is TGCGCCAGCAGCGCCGCGACCGGGACTCTAGAGACCCAGTACTTC. This encodes CASSAATGTLETQYF.

This clone was seen only a few times. The J gene is TRBJ2-7, the V gene TRBV6-1, with 11 bases aligning to TRBD1. The CDR3 extends over 15 amino acids. From germline, CDR1 is MNHNS and CDR2 SASEGT. The V gene end was trimmed by 3 bases and the J gene end by 3 bases; junction bases not matched to a gene: 4. In nucleotides, the CDR3 is TGTGCCAGCAGTGATTCCGGGACAGGGGGCTACGAGCAGTACTTC. Protein sequence: CASSDSGTGGYEQYF.

The rearrangement uses TRBV6-5 and TRBJ2-5; TRBD2 is a possible D gene (6 bases). Germline V gives CDR1 MNHEY, CDR2 SVGAGI. The CDR3 spans 16 residues. Trimming removed 2 bases from V and 2 bases from J, with 15 bases in between. This chain's CDR3 is CASSYSTGELQETQYF. The CDR3 nucleotides are TGTGCCAGCAGTTACAGTACGGGGGAACTGCAAGAGACCCAGTACTTC.

V and J are TRBV6-5 and TRBJ1-2; perhaps TRBD1 as D (6 bases). This CDR3 is built from 14 residues. In germline, CDR1 is MNHEY, CDR2 SVGAGI. With 8 bases removed from V and 7 bases from J, the gap between germline ends came to 20 bases. The CDR3 reads CASVAGGALSGYTF. Here the CDR3 DNA reads TGTGCCAGCGTAGCCGGGGGGGCGCTTAGTGGCTACACCTTC.

This clone was seen a single time. The rearrangement joins TRBV5-1 to TRBJ2-5; D is perhaps TRBD1 (6 bases). In germline, CDR1 is SGHRS, CDR2 YFSETQ. The CDR3 runs 15 residues. The germline V and J ends were trimmed by 1 base and 5 bases, with 15 bases remaining between them. The CDR3 here is CASSLWQGIGETQYF. The CDR3 DNA follows: TGCGCCAGCAGCTTGTGGCAGGGGATAGGGGAGACCCAGTACTTC. Full variable domain (outside the CDR3, taken from reference TRBV5-1 and TRBJ2-5): KAGVTQTPRYLIKTRGQQVTLSCSPISGHRSVSWYQQTPGQGLQFLFEYFSETQRNKGNFPGRFSGRQFSNSRSEMNVSTLELGDSALYLCASSLWQGIGETQYFGPGTRLLVL.

The CDR3: CASSYGLAVPYNEQFF. As DNA, the CDR3 is TGTGCCAGCAGTTACGGTCTAGCGGTCCCTTACAATGAGCAGTTCTTC. The rearrangement uses TRBV6-6 and TRBJ2-1, with TRBD2 identical over 7 bases. V was clipped by 2 bases and J by 4 bases; unmatched bases: 8. CDR3 length equals 16 residues. The germline V gene has CDR1 MNHNY and CDR2 SVGAGI (reference sequence).

The V and J genes are TRBV6-5 and TRBJ2-1, with D maybe TRBD2 (5 bases). Germline V gene lookup returns CDR1 MNHEY and CDR2 SVGAGI. This CDR3 comprises 16 residues. The ends were cut back, 2 bases at V and 6 bases at J, with 17 bases in the middle. CDR3 nucleotides: TGTGCCAGCAGTTACGTGGCCCCCTTACGGGGCAATGAGCAGTTCTTC. It encodes CASSYVAPLRGNEQFF.

This clone has only one observation. V is TRBV4-1 and J is TRBJ2-3; 10 bases map to TRBD2. The J segment lost 3 bases and the V segment lost 3 bases, leaving 9 bases of the junction unmatched. This CDR3 region has 17 residues. Looked up from germline, CDR1 is MGHRA and CDR2 is YSYEKL. This CDR3 reads CASSHPTGTSATDTQYF. Written as DNA, the CDR3 is TGCGCCAGCAGCCATCCTACCGGGACTAGCGCTACAGATACGCAGTATTTT.